Following are 10 T cell receptor beta chains from one sample sequenced in a study of T cell changes during pregnancy in multiple sclerosis. The data were produced by immunoSEQ multiplex PCR, yet TCRdb's version contains in-frame clones alone and is incomplete. This table has around 38,000 clones, about 92% appearing once. The sequences come from CD4+ T cells from peripheral blood mononuclear cells, collected in the third trimester of pregnancy. The receptors stem from a female donor in good health, enrolled as a control in a pregnancy study.

The chain links TRBV6-1 to TRBJ1-1; a weak D match, TRBD1 (6 bases). Per germline, CDR1 MNHNS and CDR2 SASEGT. The CDR3 loop spans 14 amino acids. Trimming took 6 bases from V and 1 from J, leaving 12 bases between them. The CDR3 protein is CASSQTGRNTEAFF. DNA for the CDR3: TGTGCCAGCAGCCAAACAGGGCGGAACACTGAAGCTTTCTTT.

This clone is a singleton in its sample. The chain couples TRBV28 to TRBJ2-5, with 8 bases identical to TRBD2. Germline V CDR1 and CDR2: MDHEN, SYDVKM. V shed 5 bases, J shed 1 base, and the junction held 9 bases outside the gene matches. This CDR3 contains 16 residues. The CDR3 coding sequence is TGTGCCAGCAGTGCGGTAGTGCGGGGGGCCCAAGAGACCCAGTACTTC. Its protein product is CASSAVVRGAQETQYF.

The chain recombines TRBV6-5 with TRBJ1-6; no reliable D call. From germline, CDR1 is MNHEY and CDR2 SVGAGI. There are 13 residues in the CDR3. Between the trimmed V and J ends, which lost 2 bases and 5 bases, there was a span of 4 bases. Written as DNA, the CDR3 is TGTGCCAGCAGTTACCTTGATAATTCACCCCTCCACTTT. It encodes CASSYLDNSPLHF.

The V call is TRBV7-8, the J call TRBJ1-4; 7 nucleotides match TRBD1. The CDR3 extends over 15 amino acids. Germline trimming cut 4 bases from V and 5 bases from J; bases unmatched to any gene: 7. Germline assignment: CDR1 SGHVS and CDR2 FQNEAQ. The CDR3 DNA follows: TGTGCCAGCAGCTACTGGACAGGAGAGAATGAAAAACTGTTTTTT. This sequence encodes CASSYWTGENEKLFF.

The DNA for the CDR3 is TGTGCCAGTCAACGGCAGGAGGGCACCGGGGAGCTGTTTTTT. It yields the protein CASQRQEGTGELFF. The chain is built from TRBV7-9 and TRBJ2-2; tentatively, D is TRBD2 (6 bases). The length of the CDR3 is 14 residues. Germline V lookup: CDR1 SEHNR, CDR2 FQNEAQ (reference sequence). V gave up 9 bases and J gave up 4 bases, with 15 bases separating them.

To note about this clone: This sample includes further DNA sequences coding for the same CDR3. The gene calls are TRBV19 and TRBJ1-2; 8 bases align to TRBD1. The CDR3 sequence is 13 residues long. Germline loops: CDR1 LNHDA, CDR2 SQIVND (reference sequence). V shed 6 bases and J 6 bases; nucleotides not matched to a gene: 6. CDR3 nucleotide sequence: TGTGCCAGTAGCCGAGGACAGGGAAATGGCTACACCTTC. Its protein is CASSRGQGNGYTF.

This chain connects TRBV20-1 to TRBJ1-4; no definite D call. V lost 6 bases, J lost 8 bases, and 10 bases lay in between. The length of the CDR3 is 11 residues. Germline-derived CDR1 and CDR2 are DFQATT and SNEGSKA (reference sequence). The CDR3 region has the DNA TGCAGTGCCCCCAGAAGAGAAAAACTGTTTTTT. Amino acid sequence: CSAPRREKLFF.

The chain uses TRBV9 and TRBJ2-7; a possible D gene is TRBD2 (5 bases). V was trimmed by 3 bases and J by 5 bases, leaving 12 bases between them. Looked up from germline, CDR1 is SGDLS and CDR2 is YYNGEE. The CDR3 spans 13 residues. CDR3 nucleotide sequence: TGTGCCAGCAGCGCACAAGAGGGAAACGAGCAGTACTTC. Amino acid sequence: CASSAQEGNEQYF.

This clone was observed a handful of times. The CDR3 coding sequence is TGTGCCAGCAGCTCCGCGGGACAGGTGGTCACAGATACGCAGTATTTT. Translated, it gives CASSSAGQVVTDTQYF. The chain couples TRBV7-2 to TRBJ2-3; 8 bases agree with TRBD1. After removal of 4 bases from V and 2 bases from J, the junction contained 8 bases not matched to a gene. Germline CDR1 reads SGHTA; CDR2 reads FQGNSA. CDR3 length: 16 residues.

The chain links TRBV28 to TRBJ2-3; 8 nucleotides agree with TRBD1. The CDR3 length is 14 residues. Looked up from germline, CDR1 is MDHEN and CDR2 is SYDVKM. Losses at the gene ends were 3 bases for V and 3 bases for J; bases not matched to a gene: 2. The CDR3 is CASSFRGRTDTQYF. The CDR3 DNA follows: TGTGCCAGCAGTTTCAGGGGGCGGACAGATACGCAGTATTTT.